The rows below give T cell receptor beta chains drawn from one sample of a study of T cell responses to AZD1222 COVID-19 vaccine. Some clones are missing from TCRdb's copy, which holds only in-frame ones; the method was immunoSEQ multiplex PCR. The table has about 120,000 clones, 90% to 95% seen once. The sequenced sample was peripheral blood, obtained on day 0 of AZD1222 vaccination. Source of these receptors: an adult in good health. CDR3s include the opening cysteine and the closing phenylalanine or tryptophan. D genes are given only for firm matches. A clone size is listed for some rows: how often the clone was seen (once, few, many), or a class if it is expanded.

>TRBV11-2|few|-|TRBJ1-3
TGTGCCAGCAGCTCCCGGTTGTCTGGAAACACCATATATTTT
CASSSRLSGNTIYF
>TRBV7-9|-|-|TRBJ2-6
TGTGCCAGCAGCCCTACCGCGGGACAGCTCGTCTCTGGGGCCAACGTCCTGACTTTC
CASSPTAGQLVSGANVLTF
>TRBV4-1|-|TRBD1|TRBJ1-5
TGCGCCAGCAGCCAAACAGGGACAGGGGGTTATCAGCCCCAGCATTTT
CASSQTGTGGYQPQHF
>TRBV5-1|-|-|TRBJ1-1
TGCGCCAGCAGTTTTTATGTAGGGGACACTGAAGCTTTCTTT
CASSFYVGDTEAFF
>TRBV15|-|-|TRBJ1-2
TGTGCCACCAGCAGCCCAGGGGTGGGATCTTATGGCTACACCTTC
CATSSPGVGSYGYTF
>TRBV7-2|-|-|TRBJ2-3
TGTGCCAGCAGCAGAAATAGCGGAAAACGCACAGATACGCAGTATTTT
CASSRNSGKRTDTQYF
>TRBV21-1|-|-|TRBJ2-3
TGTGCCAGCAGCATCCCCTTAGCGGGGGGGCCTGCAGATACGCAGTATTTT
CASSIPLAGGPADTQYF
>TRBV5-1|-|-|TRBJ2-2
TGCGCCAGCAGCTTGGAAGGAAGCAGGCTCACCGGGGAGCTGTTTTTT
CASSLEGSRLTGELFF
>TRBV12-3/TRBV12-4|once|TRBD1|TRBJ1-5
TGTGCCAGCAGTTTAACAGGGGATCAGCCCCAGCATTTT
CASSLTGDQPQHF
>TRBV15|-|TRBD1|TRBJ2-7
TGTGCCACCGGGAAGGGGGCTCGGGAGCAGTACTTC
CATGKGAREQYF